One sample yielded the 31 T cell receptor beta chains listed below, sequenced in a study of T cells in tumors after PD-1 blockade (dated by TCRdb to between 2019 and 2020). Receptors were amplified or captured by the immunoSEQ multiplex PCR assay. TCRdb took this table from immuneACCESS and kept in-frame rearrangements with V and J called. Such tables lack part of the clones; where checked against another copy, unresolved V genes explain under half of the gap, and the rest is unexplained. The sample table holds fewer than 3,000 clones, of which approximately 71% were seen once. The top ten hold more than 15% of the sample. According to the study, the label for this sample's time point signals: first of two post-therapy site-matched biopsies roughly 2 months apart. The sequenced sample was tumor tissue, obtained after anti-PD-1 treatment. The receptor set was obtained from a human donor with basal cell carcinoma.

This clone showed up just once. CDR3 sequence (DNA): TGCGCCAGCAGGGGACAGGGGGCTAATCAGCCCCAGCATTTT. This translates into CASRGQGANQPQHF. J is TRBJ1-5 and V is TRBV10-2, with TRBD1 identical over 12 bases. The V gene's germline CDR1 is WSHSY and CDR2 SAAADI. The CDR3 length is 14 residues. The V and J ends lost 6 bases and 4 bases, in that order; junction bases with no gene match: 1.

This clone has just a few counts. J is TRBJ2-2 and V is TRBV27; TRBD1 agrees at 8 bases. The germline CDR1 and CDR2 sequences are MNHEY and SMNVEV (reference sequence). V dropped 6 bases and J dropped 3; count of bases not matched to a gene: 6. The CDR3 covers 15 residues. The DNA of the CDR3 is TGTGCCAGCAGGAGGACAGGGTCGCACACCGGGGAGCTGTTTTTT. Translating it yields CASRRTGSHTGELFF.

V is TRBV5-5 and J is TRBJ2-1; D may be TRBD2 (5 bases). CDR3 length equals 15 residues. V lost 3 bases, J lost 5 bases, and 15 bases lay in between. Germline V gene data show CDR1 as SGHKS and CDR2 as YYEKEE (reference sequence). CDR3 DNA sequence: TGTGCCAGCAGCTATTTTGCGGGCACGGACAATGAGCAGTTCTTC. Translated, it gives CASSYFAGTDNEQFF.

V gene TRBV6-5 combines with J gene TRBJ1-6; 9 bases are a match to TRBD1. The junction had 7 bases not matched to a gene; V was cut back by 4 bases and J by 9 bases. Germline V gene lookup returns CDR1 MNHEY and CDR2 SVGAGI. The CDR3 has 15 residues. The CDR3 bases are TGTGCCAGCAGTTCCTGGACAGGGGTATTTTCACCCCTCCACTTT. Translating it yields CASSSWTGVFSPLHF.

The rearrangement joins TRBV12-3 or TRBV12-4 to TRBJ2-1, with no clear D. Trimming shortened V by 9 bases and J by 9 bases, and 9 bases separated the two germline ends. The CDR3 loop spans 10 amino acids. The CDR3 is CARRRCEQFF. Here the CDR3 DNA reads TGTGCCAGGCGGCGTTGTGAGCAGTTCTTC.

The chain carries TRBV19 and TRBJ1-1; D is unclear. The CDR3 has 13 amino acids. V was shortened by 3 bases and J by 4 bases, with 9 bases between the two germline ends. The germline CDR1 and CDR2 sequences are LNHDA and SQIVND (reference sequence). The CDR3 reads CASSMSYSTEAFF. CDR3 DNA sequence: TGTGCCAGTAGTATGTCATACAGCACTGAAGCTTTCTTT.

The CDR3 region is CASSQGLADQETQYF. CDR3 DNA: TGCGCCAGCAGCCAAGGCCTAGCGGACCAAGAGACCCAGTACTTC. J is TRBJ2-5 and V is TRBV4-1; 7 bases match TRBD2. Germline CDR1 reads MGHRA; CDR2 reads YSYEKL. V lost 1 base and J lost 0; bases outside the gene matches: 2. The CDR3 is 15 amino acids.

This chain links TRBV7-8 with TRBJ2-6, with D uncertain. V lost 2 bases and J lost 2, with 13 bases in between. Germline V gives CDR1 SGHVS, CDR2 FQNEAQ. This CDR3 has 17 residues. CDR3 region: CASSLRFFGAGANVLTF. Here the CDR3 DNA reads TGTGCCAGCAGCTTACGGTTTTTTGGGGCTGGGGCCAACGTCCTGACTTTC.

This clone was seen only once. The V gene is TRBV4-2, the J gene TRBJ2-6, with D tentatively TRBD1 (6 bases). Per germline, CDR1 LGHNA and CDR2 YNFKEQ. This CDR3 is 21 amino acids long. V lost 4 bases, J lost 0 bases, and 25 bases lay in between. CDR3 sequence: CASSRTGRDTYRPSGANVLTF. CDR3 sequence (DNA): TGTGCCAGCAGCCGAACTGGACGGGACACCTATAGGCCCTCTGGGGCCAACGTCCTGACTTTC.

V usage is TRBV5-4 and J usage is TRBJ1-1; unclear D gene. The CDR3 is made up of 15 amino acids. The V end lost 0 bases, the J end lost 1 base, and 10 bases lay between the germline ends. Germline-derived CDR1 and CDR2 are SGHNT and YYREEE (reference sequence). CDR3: CASSLEVGANTEAFF. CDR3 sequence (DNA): TGTGCCAGCAGCTTGGAAGTAGGAGCGAACACTGAAGCTTTCTTT.

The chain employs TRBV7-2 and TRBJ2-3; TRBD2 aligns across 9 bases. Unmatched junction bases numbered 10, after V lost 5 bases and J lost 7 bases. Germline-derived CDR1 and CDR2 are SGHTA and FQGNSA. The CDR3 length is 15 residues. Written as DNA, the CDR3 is TGTGCCAGCAGCCTATCTAGCGGGGATGTAAATACGCAGTATTTT. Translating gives CASSLSSGDVNTQYF.

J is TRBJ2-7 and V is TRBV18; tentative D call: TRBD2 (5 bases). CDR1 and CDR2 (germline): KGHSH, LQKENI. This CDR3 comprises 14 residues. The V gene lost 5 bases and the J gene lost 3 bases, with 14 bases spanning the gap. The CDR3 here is CASSNPGISYEQYF. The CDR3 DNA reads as TGTGCCAGCTCAAACCCCGGGATCAGCTACGAGCAGTACTTC.

Here the CDR3 DNA reads TGTGCCAGCAGTGCCAGATGGACAGCAGATACGCAGTATTTT. This translates into CASSARWTADTQYF. The chain uses TRBV2 and TRBJ2-3; the D gene is possibly TRBD1 (6 bases). The CDR3 sequence is 14 residues long. CDR1 and CDR2 from the germline V gene are SNHLY and FYNNEI. The V gene lost 4 bases and the J gene lost 4 bases, with 12 bases spanning the gap.

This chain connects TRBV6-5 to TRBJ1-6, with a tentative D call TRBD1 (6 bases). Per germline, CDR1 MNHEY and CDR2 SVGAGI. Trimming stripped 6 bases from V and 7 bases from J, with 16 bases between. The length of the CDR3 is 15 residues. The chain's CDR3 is CASSRTGFANSPLHF. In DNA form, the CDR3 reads TGTGCCAGCAGCCGCACAGGGTTTGCGAATTCACCCCTCCACTTT.

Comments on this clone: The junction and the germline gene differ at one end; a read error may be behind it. CDR3 in DNA: TGTGCCAGCAGCGGATTACAGGGGAGCCCCATTTTT. Translation gives CASSGLQGSPIF. The rearrangement uses TRBV3-1 (or the pseudogene TRBV3-2) and TRBJ1-4; 7 nucleotides align to TRBD1. The germline CDR1 and CDR2 sequences are LGHDT and YNNKEL (reference sequence). The CDR3 runs to 12 residues.

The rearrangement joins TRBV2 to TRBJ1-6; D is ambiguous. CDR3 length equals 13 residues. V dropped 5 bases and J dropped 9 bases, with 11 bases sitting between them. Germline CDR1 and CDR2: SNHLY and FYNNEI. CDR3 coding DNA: TGTGCCAGCAGTACGGGGATTTTTTCACCCCTCCACTTT. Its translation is CASSTGIFSPLHF.

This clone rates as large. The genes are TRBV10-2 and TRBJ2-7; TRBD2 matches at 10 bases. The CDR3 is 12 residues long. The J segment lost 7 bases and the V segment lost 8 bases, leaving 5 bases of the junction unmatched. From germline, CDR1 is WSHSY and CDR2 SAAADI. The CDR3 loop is CASGTSVLEQYF. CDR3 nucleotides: TGCGCCAGCGGGACTAGCGTGTTAGAGCAGTACTTC.

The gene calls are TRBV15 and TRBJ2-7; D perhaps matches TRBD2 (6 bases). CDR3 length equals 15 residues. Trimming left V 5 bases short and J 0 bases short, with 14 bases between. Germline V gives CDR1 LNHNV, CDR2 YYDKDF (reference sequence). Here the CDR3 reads CATSGGAVSSYEQYF. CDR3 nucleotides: TGTGCCACCAGCGGAGGGGCAGTGAGCTCCTACGAGCAGTACTTC.

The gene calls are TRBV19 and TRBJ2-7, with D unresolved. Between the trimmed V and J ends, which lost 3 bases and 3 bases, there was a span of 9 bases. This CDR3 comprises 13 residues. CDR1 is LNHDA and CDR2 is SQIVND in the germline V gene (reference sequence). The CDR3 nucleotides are TGTGCCAGTAGTATTCCCCCCCTCTACGAGCAGTACTTC. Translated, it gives CASSIPPLYEQYF.

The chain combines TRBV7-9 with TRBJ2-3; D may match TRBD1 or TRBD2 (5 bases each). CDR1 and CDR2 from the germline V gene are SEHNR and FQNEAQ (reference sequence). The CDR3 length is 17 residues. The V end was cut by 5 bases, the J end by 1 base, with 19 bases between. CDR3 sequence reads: CASSLPGGGRGTDTQYF. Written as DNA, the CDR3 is TGTGCCAGCAGCCTACCTGGTGGGGGTCGGGGCACAGATACGCAGTATTTT.

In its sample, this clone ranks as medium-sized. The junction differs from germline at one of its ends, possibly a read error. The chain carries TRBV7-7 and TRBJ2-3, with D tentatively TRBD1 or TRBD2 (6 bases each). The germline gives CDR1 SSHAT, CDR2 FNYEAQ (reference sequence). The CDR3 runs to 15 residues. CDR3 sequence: CASSLVRGPTDTQYF. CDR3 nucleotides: TGTGCTAGCAGCTTAGTACGGGGGCCCACAGATACGCAGTATTTT.

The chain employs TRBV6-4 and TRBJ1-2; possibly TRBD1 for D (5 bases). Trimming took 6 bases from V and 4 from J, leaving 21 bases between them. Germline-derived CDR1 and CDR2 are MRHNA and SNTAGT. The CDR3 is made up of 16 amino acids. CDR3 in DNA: TGTGCCAGCAGCATCAGTGGAGGGGCTTTTAGCTATGGCTACACCTTC. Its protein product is CASSISGGAFSYGYTF.

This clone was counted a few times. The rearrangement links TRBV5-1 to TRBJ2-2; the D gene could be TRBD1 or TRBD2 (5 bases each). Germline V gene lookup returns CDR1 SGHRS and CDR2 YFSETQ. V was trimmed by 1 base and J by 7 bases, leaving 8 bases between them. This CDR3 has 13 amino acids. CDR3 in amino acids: CASSLLGDGELFF. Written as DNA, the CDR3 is TGCGCCAGCAGCTTGTTGGGGGACGGGGAGCTGTTTTTT.

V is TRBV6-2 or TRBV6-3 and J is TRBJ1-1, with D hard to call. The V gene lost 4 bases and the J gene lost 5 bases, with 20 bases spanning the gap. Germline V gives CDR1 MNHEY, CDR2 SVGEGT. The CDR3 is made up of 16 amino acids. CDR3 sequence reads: CASSSEVASSGTEAFF. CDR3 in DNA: TGTGCCAGCAGTTCAGAGGTCGCGAGTTCGGGGACTGAAGCTTTCTTT.

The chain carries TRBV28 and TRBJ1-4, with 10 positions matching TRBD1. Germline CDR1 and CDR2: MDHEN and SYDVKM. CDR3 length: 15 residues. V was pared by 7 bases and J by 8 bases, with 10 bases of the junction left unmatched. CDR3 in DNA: TGTGCCAGCACCACAGGTGGGACAGGGGTCGAAAAACTGTTTTTT. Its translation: CASTTGGTGVEKLFF.

The DNA for the CDR3 is TGTGCCAGCAGCTCAGGGACAGCGGGCGGCGAGCAGTACTTC. This sequence encodes CASSSGTAGGEQYF. This sequence joins TRBV7-9 and TRBJ2-7; possibly TRBD1 for D (7 bases). CDR3 size: 14 residues. Germline V lookup: CDR1 SEHNR, CDR2 FQNEAQ (reference sequence). Trimming stripped 4 bases from V and 6 bases from J, with 16 bases between.

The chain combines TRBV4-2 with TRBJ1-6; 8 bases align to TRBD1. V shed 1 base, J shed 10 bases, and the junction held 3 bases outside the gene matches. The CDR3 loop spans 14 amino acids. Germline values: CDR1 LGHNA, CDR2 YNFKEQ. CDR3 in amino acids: CASSQVGQGSPLHF. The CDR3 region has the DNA TGTGCCAGCAGCCAAGTTGGACAGGGCTCACCCCTCCACTTT.

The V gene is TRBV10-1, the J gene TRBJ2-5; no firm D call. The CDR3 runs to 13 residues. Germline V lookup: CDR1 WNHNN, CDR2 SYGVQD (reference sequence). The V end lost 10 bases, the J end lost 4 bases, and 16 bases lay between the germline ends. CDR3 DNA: TGCGCCACTCCCCCCCAGTGGTTAGAGACCCAGTACTTC. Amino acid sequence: CATPPQWLETQYF.

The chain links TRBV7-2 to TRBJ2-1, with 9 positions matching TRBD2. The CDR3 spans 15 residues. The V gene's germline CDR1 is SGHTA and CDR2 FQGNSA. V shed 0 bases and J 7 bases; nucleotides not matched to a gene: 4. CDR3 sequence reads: CASSLAGLATNEQFF. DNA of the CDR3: TGTGCCAGCAGCTTAGCGGGACTAGCCACAAATGAGCAGTTCTTC.

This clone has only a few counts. DNA for the CDR3: TGTGCCAGCAGTTGGGGGCATACCTATGGCTACACCTTC. Its translation is CASSWGHTYGYTF. The rearrangement links TRBV6-5 to TRBJ1-2; the D gene is possibly TRBD1 (6 bases). The germline CDR1 and CDR2 sequences are MNHEY and SVGAGI. V was clipped by 4 bases and J by 4 bases, with 10 bases between them. This CDR3 has 13 amino acids.

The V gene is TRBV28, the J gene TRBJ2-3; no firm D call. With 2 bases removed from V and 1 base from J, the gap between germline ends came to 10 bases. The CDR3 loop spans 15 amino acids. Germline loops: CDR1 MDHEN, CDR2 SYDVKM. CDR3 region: CASSLDSPGTDTQYF. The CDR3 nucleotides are TGTGCCAGCAGTTTAGATTCGCCAGGCACAGATACGCAGTATTTT. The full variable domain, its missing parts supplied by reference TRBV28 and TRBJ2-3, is DVKVTQSSRYLVKRTGEKVFLECVQDMDHENMFWYRQDPGLGLRLIYFSYDVKMKEKGDIPEGYSVSREKKERFSLILESASTNQTSMYLCASSLDSPGTDTQYFGPGTRLTVL.